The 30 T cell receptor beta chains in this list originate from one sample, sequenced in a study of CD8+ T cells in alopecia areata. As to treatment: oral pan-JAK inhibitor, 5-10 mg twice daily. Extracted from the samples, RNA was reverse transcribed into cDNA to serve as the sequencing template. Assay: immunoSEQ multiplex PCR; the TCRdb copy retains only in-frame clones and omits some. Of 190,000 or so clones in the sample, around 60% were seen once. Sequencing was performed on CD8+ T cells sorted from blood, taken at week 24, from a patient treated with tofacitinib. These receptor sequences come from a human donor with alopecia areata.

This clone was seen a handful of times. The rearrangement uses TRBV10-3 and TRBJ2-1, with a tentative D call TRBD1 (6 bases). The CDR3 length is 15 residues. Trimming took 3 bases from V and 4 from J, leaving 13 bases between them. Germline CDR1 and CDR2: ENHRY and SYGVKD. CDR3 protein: CAISDWGPSYNEQFF. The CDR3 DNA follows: TGTGCCATCAGTGACTGGGGGCCTTCTTACAATGAGCAGTTCTTC.

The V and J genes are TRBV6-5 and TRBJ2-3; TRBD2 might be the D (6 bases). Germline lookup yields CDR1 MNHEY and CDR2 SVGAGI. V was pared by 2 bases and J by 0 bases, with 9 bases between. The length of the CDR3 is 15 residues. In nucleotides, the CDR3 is TGTGCCAGCAGTTACGAGGGGACTAGCACAGATACGCAGTATTTT. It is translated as CASSYEGTSTDTQYF.

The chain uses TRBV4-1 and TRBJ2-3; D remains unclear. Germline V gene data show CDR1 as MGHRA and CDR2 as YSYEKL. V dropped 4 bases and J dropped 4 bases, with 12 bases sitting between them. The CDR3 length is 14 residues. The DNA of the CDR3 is TGCGCCAGCAGCCTCCGTGGGGATGCAGATACGCAGTATTTT. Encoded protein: CASSLRGDADTQYF.

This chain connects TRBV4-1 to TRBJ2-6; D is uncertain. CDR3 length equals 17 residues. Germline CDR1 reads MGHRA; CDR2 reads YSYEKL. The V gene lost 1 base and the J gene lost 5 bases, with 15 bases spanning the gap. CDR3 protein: CASSQGPTLNWANVLTF. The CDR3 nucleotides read TGCGCCAGCAGCCAAGGGCCCACCTTGAACTGGGCCAACGTCCTGACTTTC.

Here the CDR3 reads CASSVAGSGYGYTF. CDR3 DNA sequence: TGTGCCAGCAGCGTAGCCGGGTCGGGCTATGGCTACACCTTC. The chain couples TRBV9 to TRBJ1-2; D gene unclear. Trimming left V 0 bases short and J 4 bases short, with 10 bases between. Per germline, CDR1 SGDLS and CDR2 YYNGEE. The CDR3 totals 14 residues.

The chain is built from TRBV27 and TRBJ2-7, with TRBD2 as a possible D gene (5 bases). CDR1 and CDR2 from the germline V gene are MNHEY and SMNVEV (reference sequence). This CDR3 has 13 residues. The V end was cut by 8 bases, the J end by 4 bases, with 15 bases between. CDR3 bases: TGTGCCAGCGCCCGGCAGGAGGTTTACGAGCAGTACTTC. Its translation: CASARQEVYEQYF.

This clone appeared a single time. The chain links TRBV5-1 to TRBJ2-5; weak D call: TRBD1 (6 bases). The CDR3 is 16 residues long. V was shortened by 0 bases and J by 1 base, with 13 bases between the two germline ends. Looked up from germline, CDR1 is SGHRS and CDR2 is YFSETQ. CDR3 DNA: TGCGCCAGCAGCTTGGATAGGACAGCCGTCCAAGAGACCCAGTACTTC. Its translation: CASSLDRTAVQETQYF.

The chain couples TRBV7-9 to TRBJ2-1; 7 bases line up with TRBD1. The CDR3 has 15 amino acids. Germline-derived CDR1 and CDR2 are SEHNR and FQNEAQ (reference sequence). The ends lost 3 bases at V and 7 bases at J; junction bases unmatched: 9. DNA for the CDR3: TGTGCCAGCAGCTTCGCGAGACAGGGATTTAATGAGCAGTTCTTC. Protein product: CASSFARQGFNEQFF.

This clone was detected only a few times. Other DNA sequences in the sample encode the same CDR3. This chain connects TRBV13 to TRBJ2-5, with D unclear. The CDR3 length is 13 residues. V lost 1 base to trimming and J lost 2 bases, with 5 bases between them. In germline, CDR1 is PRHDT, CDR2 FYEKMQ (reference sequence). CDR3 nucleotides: TGTGCCAGCAGCTTAGTGTCTCAAGAGACCCAGTACTTC. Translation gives CASSLVSQETQYF. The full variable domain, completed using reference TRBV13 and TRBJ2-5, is AAGVIQSPRHLIKEKRETATLKCYPIPRHDTVYWYQQGPGQDPQFLISFYEKMQSDKGSIPDRFSAQQFSDYHSELNMSSLELGDSALYFCASSLVSQETQYFGPGTRLLVL.

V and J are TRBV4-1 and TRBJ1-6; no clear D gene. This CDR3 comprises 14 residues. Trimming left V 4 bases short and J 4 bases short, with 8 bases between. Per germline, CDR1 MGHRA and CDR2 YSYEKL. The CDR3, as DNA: TGCGCCAGCAGCCGAGGGCAGTATAATTCACCCCTCCACTTT. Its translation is CASSRGQYNSPLHF.

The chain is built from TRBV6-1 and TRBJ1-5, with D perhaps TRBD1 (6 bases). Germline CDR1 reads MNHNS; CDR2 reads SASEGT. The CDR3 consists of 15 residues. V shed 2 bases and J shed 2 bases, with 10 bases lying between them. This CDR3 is CASSENRDRNQPQHF. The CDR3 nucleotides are TGTGCCAGCAGTGAAAACAGGGACCGCAATCAGCCCCAGCATTTT.

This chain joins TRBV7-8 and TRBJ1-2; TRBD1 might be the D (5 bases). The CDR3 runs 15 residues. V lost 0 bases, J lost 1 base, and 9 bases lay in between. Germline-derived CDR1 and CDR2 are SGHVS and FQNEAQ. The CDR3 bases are TGTGCCAGCAGCTTAGCGCGTGGGGGTAACTATGGCTACACCTTC. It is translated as CASSLARGGNYGYTF.

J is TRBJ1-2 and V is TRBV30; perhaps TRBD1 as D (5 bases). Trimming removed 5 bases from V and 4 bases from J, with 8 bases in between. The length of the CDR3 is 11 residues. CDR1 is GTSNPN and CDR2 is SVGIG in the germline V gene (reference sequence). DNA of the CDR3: TGTGCCTGGCGGGACTTCTATGGCTACACCTTC. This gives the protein CAWRDFYGYTF.

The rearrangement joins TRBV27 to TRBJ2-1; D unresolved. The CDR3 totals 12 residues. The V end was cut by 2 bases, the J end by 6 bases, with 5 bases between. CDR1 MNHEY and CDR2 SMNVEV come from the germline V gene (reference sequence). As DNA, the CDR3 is TGTGCCAGCAGTTTAATAGGCAATGAGCAGTTCTTC. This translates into CASSLIGNEQFF.

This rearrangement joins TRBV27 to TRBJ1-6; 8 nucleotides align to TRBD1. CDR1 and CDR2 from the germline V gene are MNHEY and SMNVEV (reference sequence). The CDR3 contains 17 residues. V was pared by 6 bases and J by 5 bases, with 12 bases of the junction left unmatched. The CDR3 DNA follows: TGTGCCAGCAGGATTATTATACAGGGGGGGGATAATTCACCCCTCCACTTT. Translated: CASRIIIQGGDNSPLHF.

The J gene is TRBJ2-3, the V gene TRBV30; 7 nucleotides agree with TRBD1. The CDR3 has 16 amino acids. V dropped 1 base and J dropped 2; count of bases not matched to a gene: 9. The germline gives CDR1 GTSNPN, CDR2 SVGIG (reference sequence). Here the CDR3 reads CAWSDQTGWFTDTQYF. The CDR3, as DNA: TGTGCCTGGAGTGATCAGACAGGGTGGTTCACAGATACGCAGTATTTT.

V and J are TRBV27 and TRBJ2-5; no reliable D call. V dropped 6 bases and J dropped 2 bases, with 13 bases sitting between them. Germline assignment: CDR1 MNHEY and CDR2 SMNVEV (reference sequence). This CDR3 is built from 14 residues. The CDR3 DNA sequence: TGTGCCAGCAGCTCCCTACAGCGACAAGAGACCCAGTACTTC. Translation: CASSSLQRQETQYF.

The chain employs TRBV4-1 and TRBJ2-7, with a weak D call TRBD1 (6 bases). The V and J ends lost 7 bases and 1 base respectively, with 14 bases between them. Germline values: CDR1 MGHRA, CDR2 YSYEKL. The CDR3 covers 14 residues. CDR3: CASTPKQGSYEQYF. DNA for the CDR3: TGCGCCAGCACCCCCAAACAGGGTTCCTACGAGCAGTACTTC.

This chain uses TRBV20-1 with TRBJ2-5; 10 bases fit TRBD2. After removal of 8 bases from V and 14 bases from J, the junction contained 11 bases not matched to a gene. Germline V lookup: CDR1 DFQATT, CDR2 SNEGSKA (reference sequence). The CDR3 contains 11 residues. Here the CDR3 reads CSIQSGGADYF. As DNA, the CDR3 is TGCAGTATCCAGAGCGGGGGGGCCGACTACTTC.

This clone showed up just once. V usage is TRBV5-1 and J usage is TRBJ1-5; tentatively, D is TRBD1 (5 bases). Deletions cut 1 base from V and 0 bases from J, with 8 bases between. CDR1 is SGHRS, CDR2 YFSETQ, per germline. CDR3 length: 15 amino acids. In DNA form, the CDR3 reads TGCGCCAGCAGCTTGACAGGTATTAGCAATCAGCCCCAGCATTTT. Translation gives CASSLTGISNQPQHF.

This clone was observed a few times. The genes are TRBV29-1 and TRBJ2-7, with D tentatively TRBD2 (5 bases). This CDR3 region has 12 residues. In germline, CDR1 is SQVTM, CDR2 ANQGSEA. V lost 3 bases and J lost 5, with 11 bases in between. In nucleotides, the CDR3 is TGCAGCGTTGATAGCGCCGGGAACGAGCAGTACTTC. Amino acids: CSVDSAGNEQYF.

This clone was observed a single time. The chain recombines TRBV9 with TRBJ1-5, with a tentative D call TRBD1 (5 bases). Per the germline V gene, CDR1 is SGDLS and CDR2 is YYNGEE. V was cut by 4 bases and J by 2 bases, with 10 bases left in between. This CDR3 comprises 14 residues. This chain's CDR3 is CASSSGGGNQPQHF. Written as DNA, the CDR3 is TGTGCCAGCAGCTCTGGGGGAGGCAATCAGCCCCAGCATTTT.

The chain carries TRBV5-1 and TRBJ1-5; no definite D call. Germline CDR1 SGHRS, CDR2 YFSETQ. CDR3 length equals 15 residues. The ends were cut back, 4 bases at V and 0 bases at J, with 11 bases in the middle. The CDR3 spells CASSPTGNSNQPQHF. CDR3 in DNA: TGCGCCAGCAGCCCGACCGGGAATAGCAATCAGCCCCAGCATTTT.

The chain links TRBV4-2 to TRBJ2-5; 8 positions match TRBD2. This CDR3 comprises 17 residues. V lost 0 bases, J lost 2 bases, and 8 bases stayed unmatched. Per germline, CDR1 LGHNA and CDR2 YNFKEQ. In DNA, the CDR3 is TGTGCCAGCAGCCAAGATCTGCGGGGGGACGCGCAAGAGACCCAGTACTTC. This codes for CASSQDLRGDAQETQYF.

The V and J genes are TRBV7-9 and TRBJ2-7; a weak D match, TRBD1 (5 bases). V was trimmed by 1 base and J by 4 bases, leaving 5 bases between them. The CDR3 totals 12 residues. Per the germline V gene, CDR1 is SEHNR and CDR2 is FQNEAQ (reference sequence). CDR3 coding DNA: TGTGCCAGCAGCTTAGGGACATACGAGCAGTACTTC. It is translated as CASSLGTYEQYF.

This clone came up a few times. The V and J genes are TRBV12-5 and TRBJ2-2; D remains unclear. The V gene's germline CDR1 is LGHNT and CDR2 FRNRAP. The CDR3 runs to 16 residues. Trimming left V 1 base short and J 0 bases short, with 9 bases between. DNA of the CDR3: TGTGCTAGTGGTTTGGAGACGAGCGCGAACACCGGGGAGCTGTTTTTT. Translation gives CASGLETSANTGELFF.

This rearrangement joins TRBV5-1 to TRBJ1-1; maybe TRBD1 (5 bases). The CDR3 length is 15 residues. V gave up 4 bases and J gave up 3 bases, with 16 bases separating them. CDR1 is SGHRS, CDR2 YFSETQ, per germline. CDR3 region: CASSPWTRVDTEAFF. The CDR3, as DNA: TGCGCCAGCAGCCCATGGACAAGGGTGGACACTGAAGCTTTCTTT.

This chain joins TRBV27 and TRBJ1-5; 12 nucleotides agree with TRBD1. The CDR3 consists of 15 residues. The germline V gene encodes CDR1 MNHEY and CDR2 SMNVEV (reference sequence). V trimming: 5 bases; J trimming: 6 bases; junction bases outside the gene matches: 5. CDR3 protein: CASSPGQGAGQPQHF. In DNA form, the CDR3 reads TGTGCCAGCAGTCCGGGACAGGGGGCGGGTCAGCCCCAGCATTTT.

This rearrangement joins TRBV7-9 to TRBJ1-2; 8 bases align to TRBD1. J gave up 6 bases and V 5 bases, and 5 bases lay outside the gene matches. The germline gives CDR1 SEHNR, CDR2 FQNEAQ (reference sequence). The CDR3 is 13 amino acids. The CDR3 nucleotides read TGTGCCAGCAGCCGACAGGGGAACGATGGCTACACCTTC. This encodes CASSRQGNDGYTF. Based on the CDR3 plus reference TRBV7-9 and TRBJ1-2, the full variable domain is DTGVSQNPRHKITKRGQNVTFRCDPISEHNRLYWYRQTLGQGPEFLTYFQNEAQLEKSRLLSDRFSAERPKGSFSTLEIQRTEQGDSAMYLCASSRQGNDGYTFGSGTRLTVV.

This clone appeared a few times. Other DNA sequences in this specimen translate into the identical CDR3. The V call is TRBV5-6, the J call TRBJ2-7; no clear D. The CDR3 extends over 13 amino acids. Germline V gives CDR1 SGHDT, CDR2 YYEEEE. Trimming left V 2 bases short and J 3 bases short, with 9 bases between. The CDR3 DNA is TGTGCCAGCAGCTTCGGCCAGAGCTACGAGCAGTACTTC. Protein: CASSFGQSYEQYF.